Following are 19 T cell receptor beta chains from one sample sequenced in a study of blood T cells in healthy people across ages. It was with a sample-barcoded 5' primer and a J-beta primer mix that a second PCR of roughly 6 to 11 cycles was run. TCRdb re-derived calls from the 5' RACE reads in MiXCR, one entry per CDR3 protein. The sample holds roughly 680,000 distinct CDR3 sequences; 49% are singletons and the top ten take 30% to 40%. The sample taken for sequencing was blood. These TCRs come from a woman in her sixties in good health.

V usage is TRBV6-1 and J usage is TRBJ1-2, with 8 bases aligning to TRBD1. Germline V CDR1 and CDR2: MNHNS, SASEGT. V lost 6 bases and J lost 8; bases outside the gene matches: 8. This CDR3 region has 13 residues. The CDR3 DNA reads as TGTGCCAGCAGGATAGGACAGGGCTTGGGCTACACCTTC. Translated: CASRIGQGLGYTF.

This clonotype has at least ten counts. The chain uses TRBV6-6 and TRBJ2-7; no clear D gene. Looked up from germline, CDR1 is MNHNY and CDR2 is SVGAGI (reference sequence). CDR3 length: 14 residues. V lost 7 bases and J 6 bases, leaving 19 bases between the germline ends. The CDR3: CASTEAQGMVEQYF. The CDR3 DNA is TGTGCCAGCACCGAGGCACAAGGCATGGTCGAGCAGTACTTC.

In its sample, this clonotype was seen many times. The chain couples TRBV12-3 or TRBV12-4 to TRBJ2-7; a possible D gene is TRBD2 (5 bases). The CDR3 extends over 12 amino acids. Between the trimmed V and J ends, which lost 5 bases and 6 bases, there was a span of 11 bases. CDR3 sequence (DNA): TGTGCCAGCAGTGCTGACTACCCCGAGCAGTACTTC. Residues: CASSADYPEQYF.

There are many counts of this clonotype. The chain couples TRBV3-1 to TRBJ1-2; D not certain. Trimming took off 1 base at V and 7 bases at J, with 13 bases between the two ends. The CDR3 runs 14 residues. Germline V lookup: CDR1 LGHDT, CDR2 YNNKEL (reference sequence). This CDR3 reads CASSQAGRWGGYTF. In DNA, the CDR3 is TGTGCCAGCAGCCAAGCGGGGAGATGGGGTGGCTACACCTTC.

The chain recombines TRBV29-1 with TRBJ2-1; TRBD1 matches at 10 bases. Germline lookup yields CDR1 SQVTM and CDR2 ANQGSEA. CDR3 length equals 14 residues. Germline trimming cut 5 bases from V and 0 bases from J; bases unmatched to any gene: 1. CDR3 DNA: TGCAGCGTTTGGGACAGGGGCTCCTACAATGAGCAGTTCTTC. This sequence encodes CSVWDRGSYNEQFF.

V usage is TRBV2 and J usage is TRBJ2-1; maybe TRBD1 (5 bases). In germline, CDR1 is SNHLY, CDR2 FYNNEI. Trimming stripped 5 bases from V and 0 bases from J, with 11 bases between. The CDR3 runs to 15 residues. DNA for the CDR3: TGTGCCAGCAGTATCACAGGAAGCTCCTACAATGAGCAGTTCTTC. Translation gives CASSITGSSYNEQFF.

The chain joins TRBV10-3 to TRBJ1-2; TRBD1 aligns across 8 bases. This CDR3 is 15 amino acids long. The trim removed 6 bases at V and 8 bases at J, leaving 14 bases unmatched. Germline CDR1 is ENHRY and CDR2 is SYGVKD. CDR3 residues: CAIRGTGASTGGYTF. CDR3 in DNA: TGTGCCATCAGGGGGACAGGCGCGTCCACCGGGGGCTACACCTTC.

This clonotype was counted only a few times. The CDR3 reads CSAQGQDYEQYF. DNA of the CDR3: TGCAGCGCCCAGGGACAGGACTACGAGCAGTACTTC. The chain links TRBV29-1 to TRBJ2-7, with 8 bases matching TRBD1. CDR1 and CDR2 (germline): SQVTM, ANQGSEA. The length of the CDR3 is 12 residues. Losses at the gene ends were 7 bases for V and 3 bases for J; bases not matched to a gene: 5.

This chain connects TRBV7-2 to TRBJ2-2; 8 nucleotides line up with TRBD2. Germline V CDR1 and CDR2: SGHTA, FQGNSA. Trimming cost V 5 bases and J 5 bases; bases outside gene matches: 10. The CDR3 is made up of 16 amino acids. The CDR3 DNA sequence: TGTGCCAGCAGCCAAAAAGCGGGAGTGGGTACCGGGGAGCTGTTTTTT. Amino acids: CASSQKAGVGTGELFF.

The chain has TRBV7-2 and TRBJ1-2, with 8 positions matching TRBD1. The CDR3 sequence is 16 residues long. The germline V gene encodes CDR1 SGHTA and CDR2 FQGNSA. The ends lost 5 bases at V and 1 base at J; junction bases unmatched: 9. The CDR3 loop is CASSLGGQGFNYGYTF. The CDR3 DNA reads TGTGCCAGCAGCCTCGGAGGACAGGGTTTTAACTATGGCTACACCTTC.

The chain is built from TRBV3-1 and TRBJ2-7; 13 positions agree with TRBD2. CDR3 length: 15 residues. Germline CDR1 reads LGHDT; CDR2 reads YNNKEL (reference sequence). V lost 6 bases, J lost 4 bases, and 6 bases stayed unmatched. The CDR3 DNA reads TGTGCCAGCAGTCCTCCGGGACTAGCGGGATACGAGCAGTACTTC. Translating it yields CASSPPGLAGYEQYF.

The chain couples TRBV7-2 to TRBJ2-1; TRBD2 matches at 8 bases. The CDR3 runs to 15 residues. Losses at the gene ends were 6 bases for V and 5 bases for J; bases not matched to a gene: 9. Germline V gene sequence: CDR1 SGHTA, CDR2 FQGNSA. CDR3 DNA sequence: TGTGCCAGCAGAAAACCGGGACTAGTGGACAATGAGCAGTTCTTC. Protein sequence: CASRKPGLVDNEQFF.

The V and J genes are TRBV3-1 and TRBJ2-5, with 9 bases identical to TRBD2. Losses at the gene ends were 1 base for V and 5 bases for J; bases not matched to a gene: 5. Germline CDR1 and CDR2: LGHDT and YNNKEL (reference sequence). There are 15 residues in the CDR3. The CDR3 DNA reads as TGTGCCAGCAGCCAAGGTCTAGCGGGAATGGAGACCCAGTACTTC. Protein: CASSQGLAGMETQYF.

There are a few counts of this clonotype. J is TRBJ2-5 and V is TRBV20-1; D gene ambiguous. This CDR3 is built from 13 residues. V was shortened by 3 bases and J by 2 bases, with 10 bases between the two germline ends. The germline V gene has CDR1 DFQATT and CDR2 SNEGSKA (reference sequence). CDR3: CSASFRPQETQYF. CDR3 in DNA: TGCAGTGCTAGCTTCAGGCCACAAGAGACCCAGTACTTC.

The chain links TRBV24-1 to TRBJ2-1, with 8 positions matching TRBD2. Per the germline V gene, CDR1 is KGHDR and CDR2 is SFDVKD. Trimming removed 6 bases from V and 0 bases from J; junction bases left unmatched: 12. The CDR3 extends over 18 amino acids. CDR3 bases: TGTGCCACCAGTAGAGTAGCGGGAACCTCCCGCTCCTACAATGAGCAGTTCTTC. It encodes CATSRVAGTSRSYNEQFF.

The chain carries TRBV30 and TRBJ2-3, with unresolved D. The CDR3 sequence is 12 residues long. Trimming cost V 0 bases and J 3 bases, with 4 bases left between them. In germline, CDR1 is GTSNPN, CDR2 SVGIG (reference sequence). CDR3 region: CAWSVLTDTQYF. The CDR3, as DNA: TGTGCCTGGAGTGTATTGACAGATACGCAGTATTTT.

The sample holds a few counts of this clonotype. The rearrangement uses TRBV29-1 and TRBJ2-7; no reliable D call. CDR3 length: 13 amino acids. Trimming left V 5 bases short and J 10 bases short, with 21 bases between. Germline V gives CDR1 SQVTM, CDR2 ANQGSEA. CDR3 sequence: CSVQKSSLLGQYF. The CDR3 DNA sequence: TGCAGCGTTCAGAAGAGTAGTCTCCTCGGTCAGTACTTC.

The V and J genes are TRBV28 and TRBJ1-4; 7 bases agree with TRBD1. Germline loops: CDR1 MDHEN, CDR2 SYDVKM. The CDR3 is made up of 15 amino acids. With 1 base clipped from V and 3 bases from J, the junction kept 2 bases outside the gene matches. CDR3 in amino acids: CASSLSGTANEKLFF. In DNA form, the CDR3 reads TGTGCCAGCAGTTTATCCGGGACAGCTAATGAAAAACTGTTTTTT.

J is TRBJ1-2 and V is TRBV5-1; unclear D gene. The CDR3 runs to 15 residues. The germline V gene encodes CDR1 SGHRS and CDR2 YFSETQ. V lost 0 bases and J 4 bases, leaving 13 bases between the germline ends. Here the CDR3 reads CASSLVGQSGYGYTF. The CDR3 region has the DNA TGCGCCAGCAGCTTGGTAGGTCAATCCGGCTATGGCTACACCTTC.